A selection of T cell receptor beta chains follows, all from one sample in a study of T cell responses to AZD1222 COVID-19 vaccine. Here immunoSEQ multiplex PCR was the method, and the copy in TCRdb shows in-frame clones only, minus some. The repertoire has some 85,000 clones, roughly 87% of them found once; the top ten carry about 23%. The sample was peripheral blood, taken on day 0 of AZD1222 vaccination. The receptors were sampled from an adult in good health. CDR3s include the opening cysteine and the closing phenylalanine or tryptophan. Each record gives: V gene, D gene, J gene, CDR3 DNA, CDR3 protein. The D gene is left open where the match is weak.

v_call: TRBV28; d_call: TRBD1; j_call: TRBJ2-1; cdr3_nt: TGTGCCAGCATCCGGGACAGAGCCAATGAGCAGTTCTTC; cdr3_aa: CASIRDRANEQFF
v_call: TRBV7-9; d_call: NA; j_call: TRBJ1-1; cdr3_nt: TGTGCCACGCTAGACAATGAAGCTTTCTTT; cdr3_aa: CATLDNEAFF
v_call: TRBV7-8; d_call: NA; j_call: TRBJ2-1; cdr3_nt: TGTGCCAGCAGCCCCAGGGGCCGGGGGAATGAGCAGTTCTTC; cdr3_aa: CASSPRGRGNEQFF
v_call: TRBV19; d_call: NA; j_call: TRBJ2-5; cdr3_nt: TGTGCCAGTAGTATAGGCCCACAGGGCCGAGAGACCCAGTACTTC; cdr3_aa: CASSIGPQGRETQYF
v_call: TRBV27; d_call: NA; j_call: TRBJ2-5; cdr3_nt: TGTGCCAGCAGGAAACAGGGAAAAGAGACCCAGTACTTC; cdr3_aa: CASRKQGKETQYF
v_call: TRBV18; d_call: NA; j_call: TRBJ2-1; cdr3_nt: TGTGCCAGCTCACCACCGTCATTAGACCAGCAGTTCTTC; cdr3_aa: CASSPPSLDQQFF
v_call: TRBV5-1; d_call: NA; j_call: TRBJ2-1; cdr3_nt: TGCGCCAGCAGCACTAGTAGCGACCCGTATGGCAATGAGCAGTTCTTC; cdr3_aa: CASSTSSDPYGNEQFF
v_call: TRBV7-9; d_call: TRBD2; j_call: TRBJ2-3; cdr3_nt: TGTGCCAGCAGCATCAGCGGGAGGGGTACAGATACGCAGTATTTT; cdr3_aa: CASSISGRGTDTQYF
v_call: TRBV18; d_call: TRBD2; j_call: TRBJ2-7; cdr3_nt: TGTGCCAGCTCACGGACTAGCGGACGTTACGAGCAGTACTTC; cdr3_aa: CASSRTSGRYEQYF
v_call: TRBV25-1; d_call: NA; j_call: TRBJ1-6; cdr3_nt: TGTGCCAGCAGTGATGGGGTTCATTCACCCCTCCACTTT; cdr3_aa: CASSDGVHSPLHF